The 26 T cell receptor beta chains below come from one sample, sequenced in a study of cytomegalovirus exposure and HLA in healthy donors. PCR amplification relied on 60 Vbeta primers (plus 13 Jbeta primers). Assay used: immunoSEQ multiplex PCR; TCRdb lists only in-frame clones, some missing. The table records 98,000 or so clones, 70% to 80% of them present only once. Sequencing used PBMCs. These receptors were obtained from a man aged 60 to 75 in good health and CMV-seropositive.

The chain joins TRBV6-1 to TRBJ2-7; 8 bases map to TRBD1. The J segment lost 3 bases and the V segment lost 5 bases, leaving 3 bases of the junction unmatched. Germline CDR1 MNHNS, CDR2 SASEGT. CDR3 length: 13 residues. The CDR3 DNA follows: TGTGCCAGCAGTCACGGACAGGGCTACGAGCAGTACTTC. This codes for CASSHGQGYEQYF.

The J gene is TRBJ2-3, the V gene TRBV4-2; perhaps TRBD1 as D (6 bases). The germline gives CDR1 LGHNA, CDR2 YNFKEQ. Trimming removed 5 bases at V and 2 bases at J, with 14 bases between. This CDR3 comprises 15 residues. CDR3 bases: TGTGCCAGCAGCTCTTTGGGGGCCCACACAGATACGCAGTATTTT. Translated: CASSSLGAHTDTQYF.

The V gene is TRBV4-2, the J gene TRBJ2-5; no definite D call. Between the trimmed V and J ends, which lost 0 bases and 2 bases, there was a span of 10 bases. This CDR3 spans 15 amino acids. CDR1 is LGHNA and CDR2 is YNFKEQ in the germline V gene. DNA for the CDR3: TGTGCCAGCAGCCAAGAGGGCAGTTATCAAGAGACCCAGTACTTC. Translating it yields CASSQEGSYQETQYF.

The V call is TRBV27, the J call TRBJ1-6; TRBD1 matches at 11 bases. The CDR3 consists of 15 residues. J lost 10 bases, V lost 6 bases, and 8 bases had no gene match. Germline CDR1 reads MNHEY; CDR2 reads SMNVEV (reference sequence). This CDR3 is CASSRDRGFGSPLHF. CDR3 coding DNA: TGTGCCAGCAGCCGGGACAGGGGGTTTGGGTCACCCCTCCACTTT.

The chain joins TRBV30 to TRBJ2-6; D is ambiguous. The CDR3 is 16 residues long. V gave up 1 base and J gave up 2 bases, with 12 bases separating them. Germline CDR1 GTSNPN, CDR2 SVGIG (reference sequence). The CDR3 region is CAWSAARVPGANVLTF. CDR3 sequence (DNA): TGTGCCTGGAGTGCTGCTCGGGTGCCTGGGGCCAACGTCCTGACTTTC.

This sequence joins TRBV9 and TRBJ1-4, with 8 nucleotides matching TRBD1. This CDR3 contains 20 residues. V dropped 4 bases and J dropped 4; count of bases not matched to a gene: 21. Germline V gene lookup returns CDR1 SGDLS and CDR2 YYNGEE. The CDR3 reads CASSPRTGRRGRGLNEKLFF. CDR3 DNA sequence: TGTGCCAGCAGCCCCAGGACAGGGAGGAGAGGGAGGGGGCTTAATGAAAAACTGTTTTTT.

The chain recombines TRBV19 with TRBJ2-1, with 8 nucleotides matching TRBD2. Germline V gene data show CDR1 as LNHDA and CDR2 as SQIVND (reference sequence). V lost 8 bases and J lost 3; bases outside the gene matches: 6. This CDR3 has 14 residues. The CDR3 region has the DNA TGTGCCAGTGGGCGCAGCGGGGGCTACAATGAGCAGTTCTTC. Translated, it gives CASGRSGGYNEQFF.

The gene calls are TRBV12-2 and TRBJ2-2; the table's D call, TRBD2, has no DNA check behind it. TRBV12-2 constitutes a pseudogene. The CDR3 contains 14 residues. As DNA, the CDR3 is TGTGCAAGTCGCTTAGTGCTAGTTGCCGGGGAGCTGTTTTTT. It yields the protein CASRLVLVAGELFF.

The rearrangement links TRBV5-6 to TRBJ1-5; D not certain. V lost 2 bases and J 2 bases, leaving 8 bases between the germline ends. Per the germline V gene, CDR1 is SGHDT and CDR2 is YYEEEE. The CDR3 is 14 amino acids. CDR3 region: CASSFRQGNQPQHF. Here the CDR3 DNA reads TGTGCCAGCAGCTTTCGTCAGGGCAATCAGCCCCAGCATTTT.

Worth noting for this clone: Other DNA sequences from this sample encode an identical CDR3 as well. The chain employs TRBV27 and TRBJ2-7; a possible D gene is TRBD2 (5 bases). V was clipped by 8 bases and J by 3 bases, with 8 bases between them. Per germline, CDR1 MNHEY and CDR2 SMNVEV (reference sequence). The CDR3 is made up of 11 amino acids. The CDR3 DNA sequence: TGTGCCAGCTCGAGCGGCTACGAGCAGTACTTC. Amino acids: CASSSGYEQYF.

The chain uses TRBV18 and TRBJ1-2, with TRBD1 matching 8 bases. The germline V gene has CDR1 KGHSH and CDR2 LQKENI. The V and J ends lost 3 bases and 1 base, in that order; junction bases with no gene match: 7. The CDR3 sequence is 16 residues long. The CDR3 here is CASSPEGQVHNYGYTF. As DNA, the CDR3 is TGTGCCAGCTCACCCGAGGGACAGGTCCATAACTATGGCTACACCTTC. The entire variable domain, with the rest obtained from reference TRBV18 and TRBJ1-2, is as follows: NAGVMQNPRHLVRRRGQEARLRCSPMKGHSHVYWYRQLPEEGLKFMVYLQKENIIDESGMPKERFSAEFPKEGPSILRIQQVVRGDSAAYFCASSPEGQVHNYGYTFGSGTRLTVV.

This clone was seen once. The chain has TRBV21-1 and TRBJ2-7; the table's D gene call, TRBD2, was not cross checked with the DNA. TRBV21-1 is a documented pseudogene. There are 15 residues in the CDR3. The CDR3 protein is CASSKALAGLHEQYF. The CDR3 region has the DNA TGTGCCAGCAGCAAAGCACTAGCGGGGCTTCACGAGCAGTACTTC.

The gene calls are TRBV7-2 and TRBJ1-2; D is perhaps TRBD1 (6 bases). CDR3 length: 15 residues. Trimming stripped 3 bases from V and 0 bases from J, with 11 bases between. Per germline, CDR1 SGHTA and CDR2 FQGNSA. CDR3 region: CASSLTGPANYGYTF. The CDR3 bases are TGTGCCAGCAGCTTGACAGGACCTGCTAACTATGGCTACACCTTC.

The CDR3 DNA sequence: TGTGCCAGCAGCCAAGTCCGACAGGGTTGGACCGGGGAGCTGTTTTTT. Its translation: CASSQVRQGWTGELFF. The chain uses TRBV14 and TRBJ2-2; 7 positions agree with TRBD1. The V and J ends lost 1 base and 5 bases, in that order; junction bases with no gene match: 7. Per the germline V gene, CDR1 is SGHDN and CDR2 is FVKESK. The length of the CDR3 is 16 residues. The full variable domain, rest sourced from reference TRBV14 and TRBJ2-2, is EAGVTQFPSHSVIEKGQTVTLRCDPISGHDNLYWYRRVMGKEIKFLLHFVKESKQDESGMPNNRFLAERTGGTYSTLKVQPAELEDSGVYFCASSQVRQGWTGELFFGEGSRLTVL.

The chain links TRBV9 to TRBJ1-2; the D is unclear. With 4 bases removed from V and 8 bases from J, the gap between germline ends came to 12 bases. CDR1 and CDR2 from the germline V gene are SGDLS and YYNGEE. CDR3 size: 12 residues. The CDR3 nucleotides are TGTGCCAGCAGCCAGAATCCGGGGGGCTACACCTTC. This encodes CASSQNPGGYTF.

The chain links TRBV19 to TRBJ1-5; 8 bases fit TRBD1. Germline CDR1 reads LNHDA; CDR2 reads SQIVND (reference sequence). The CDR3 is made up of 15 amino acids. J lost 2 bases, V lost 7 bases, and 7 bases had no gene match. CDR3 in DNA: TGTGCCAGTACCTCAGACAGGGGAGGCAATCAGCCCCAGCATTTT. Translation: CASTSDRGGNQPQHF. The variable domain in full, completed from reference TRBV19 and TRBJ1-5, reads DGGITQSPKYLFRKEGQNVTLSCEQNLNHDAMYWYRQDPGQGLRLIYYSQIVNDFQKGDIAEGYSVSREKKESFPLTVTSAQKNPTAFYLCASTSDRGGNQPQHFGDGTRLSIL.

This clone was seen a single time. The rearrangement joins TRBV7-9 to TRBJ2-4; 7 nucleotides agree with TRBD1. Germline-derived CDR1 and CDR2 are SEHNR and FQNEAQ (reference sequence). The ends lost 2 bases at V and 8 bases at J; junction bases unmatched: 9. The CDR3 loop spans 15 amino acids. Written as DNA, the CDR3 is TGTGCCAGCAGCTTATTGGGACAGTCCTCAGACATTCAGTACTTC. It is translated as CASSLLGQSSDIQYF.

This chain joins TRBV7-9 and TRBJ2-7; D not certain. The CDR3 consists of 14 residues. The V end lost 5 bases, the J end lost 2 bases, and 13 bases lay between the germline ends. CDR1 is SEHNR, CDR2 FQNEAQ, per germline (reference sequence). The CDR3 DNA reads TGTGCCAGCAGCAAAGTGGCCAGGCCCTACGAGCAGTACTTC. Residues: CASSKVARPYEQYF.

The chain has TRBV4-2 and TRBJ1-5; D not certain. V dropped 0 bases and J dropped 7 bases, with 10 bases sitting between them. CDR1 LGHNA and CDR2 YNFKEQ come from the germline V gene. The CDR3 runs 14 residues. CDR3 DNA: TGTGCCAGCAGCCAAGATGTGAGAACCCAGCCCCAGCATTTT. Protein: CASSQDVRTQPQHF.

The gene calls are TRBV4-2 and TRBJ1-2, with 7 bases aligning to TRBD1. Trimming cost V 4 bases and J 3 bases; bases outside gene matches: 2. Germline CDR1 and CDR2: LGHNA and YNFKEQ. This CDR3 is 13 amino acids long. The CDR3 sequence: CASSPDRDYGYTF. The CDR3 DNA is TGTGCCAGCAGCCCCGACAGGGACTATGGCTACACCTTC.

This chain connects TRBV10-3 to TRBJ1-2, with D possibly matching TRBD1 (6 bases). V was trimmed by 2 bases and J by 2 bases, leaving 6 bases between them. This CDR3 spans 13 amino acids. Germline CDR1 reads ENHRY; CDR2 reads SYGVKD. The CDR3 sequence: CAISETGNYGYTF. CDR3 sequence (DNA): TGTGCCATCAGTGAGACAGGGAACTATGGCTACACCTTC.

The rearrangement joins TRBV1 to TRBJ2-5; the table's D call, TRBD1, has no DNA check behind it. TRBV1 is labeled a pseudogene. This CDR3 spans 16 amino acids. In nucleotides, the CDR3 is TGCACCAGCAGCGTACGTGTAGTCGACAGGAAGGAGACCCAGTACTTC. Translating gives CTSSVRVVDRKETQYF.

V usage is TRBV4-2 and J usage is TRBJ1-1, with unresolved D. Trimming cost V 0 bases and J 3 bases, with 23 bases left between them. This CDR3 is 19 amino acids long. Per the germline V gene, CDR1 is LGHNA and CDR2 is YNFKEQ. The CDR3 sequence: CASSQDPTPLSGEYTEAFF. The CDR3, as DNA: TGTGCCAGCAGCCAAGATCCGACACCCTTGTCCGGTGAGTACACTGAAGCTTTCTTT.

This chain links TRBV7-8 with TRBJ2-3, with a weak D call TRBD2 (6 bases). With 5 bases removed from V and 4 bases from J, the gap between germline ends came to 16 bases. This CDR3 contains 15 residues. From germline, CDR1 is SGHVS and CDR2 FQNEAQ. Here the CDR3 reads CASSLRELVADTQYF. As DNA, the CDR3 is TGTGCCAGCAGCCTACGGGAGCTCGTCGCAGATACGCAGTATTTT.

The rearrangement links TRBV27 to TRBJ1-2, with TRBD1 as a possible D gene (5 bases). Germline loops: CDR1 MNHEY, CDR2 SMNVEV (reference sequence). The CDR3 is 12 residues long. V was cut by 3 bases and J by 7 bases, with 9 bases left in between. CDR3 in amino acids: CASSFQGSGYTF. The CDR3 bases are TGTGCCAGCAGTTTCCAGGGCTCTGGCTACACCTTC.

The chain employs TRBV10-2 and TRBJ2-1; a weak D match, TRBD1 (6 bases). The CDR3 loop spans 11 amino acids. CDR1 and CDR2 from the germline V gene are WSHSY and SAAADI. With 10 bases removed from V and 8 bases from J, the gap between germline ends came to 12 bases. The chain's CDR3 is CAMLQGYEQFF. CDR3 bases: TGCGCCATGCTACAGGGCTATGAGCAGTTCTTC.